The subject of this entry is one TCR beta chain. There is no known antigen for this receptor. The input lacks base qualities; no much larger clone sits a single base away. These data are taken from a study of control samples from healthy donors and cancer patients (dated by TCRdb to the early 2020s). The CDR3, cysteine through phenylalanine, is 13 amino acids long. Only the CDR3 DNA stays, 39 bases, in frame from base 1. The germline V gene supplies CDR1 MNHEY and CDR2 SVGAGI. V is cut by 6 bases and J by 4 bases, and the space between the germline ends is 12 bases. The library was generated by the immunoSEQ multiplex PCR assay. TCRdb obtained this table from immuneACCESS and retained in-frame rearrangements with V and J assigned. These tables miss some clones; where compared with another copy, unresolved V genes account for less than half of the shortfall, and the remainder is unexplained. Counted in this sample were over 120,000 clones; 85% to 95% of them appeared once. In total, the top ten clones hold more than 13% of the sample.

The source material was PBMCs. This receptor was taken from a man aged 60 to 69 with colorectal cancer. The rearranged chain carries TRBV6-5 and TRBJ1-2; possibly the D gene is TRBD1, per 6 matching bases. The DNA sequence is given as TGTGCCAGCAGCCGGAGGGGGTCCTATGGCTACACCTTC. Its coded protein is CASSRRGSYGYTF.